The entry that follows covers one TCR beta chain sequence. The CDR3 totals 14 residues. Germline assignment: CDR1 SGDLS and CDR2 YYNGEE. Trimming shortened V by 3 bases and J by 5 bases, and 14 bases separated the two germline ends. TCRdb's copy holds only in-frame clones and misses some; the assay was immunoSEQ multiplex PCR. The sample includes under 250,000 clones, about 88% of them seen just once. The data stem from a study of blood T cell repertoires in COVID-19. Study context: Specimens from acute and convalescent COVID-19 originated in the United States, Italy and Spain.

The sequenced sample consisted of peripheral blood. This sequence was found in a woman aged 40-49 years with acute or convalescent COVID-19. This chain links TRBV9 with TRBJ1-1; possible D gene TRBD1, 6 bases. The CDR3 is CASSGTGLETEAFF. CDR3 DNA sequence: TGTGCCAGCAGCGGAACAGGGTTGGAAACTGAAGCTTTCTTT. Full variable domain (missing parts from reference TRBV9 and TRBJ1-1): DSGVTQTPKHLITATGQRVTLRCSPRSGDLSVYWYQQSLDQGLQFLIQYYNGEERAKGNILERFSAQQFPDLHSELNLSSLELGDSALYFCASSGTGLETEAFFGQGTRLTVV.